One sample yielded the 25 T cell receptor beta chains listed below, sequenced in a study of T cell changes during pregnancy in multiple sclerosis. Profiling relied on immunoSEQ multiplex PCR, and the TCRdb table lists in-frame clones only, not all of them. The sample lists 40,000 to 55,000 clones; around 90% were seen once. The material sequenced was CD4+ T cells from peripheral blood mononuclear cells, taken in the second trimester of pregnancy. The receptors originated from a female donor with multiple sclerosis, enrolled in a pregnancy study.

CDR3 nucleotide sequence: TGCGCCAGCAGCCAAGAGTCAGAAGCGGCGAACACCGGGGAGCTGTTTTTT. This translates into CASSQESEAANTGELFF. This chain links TRBV4-1 with TRBJ2-2, with D tentatively TRBD2 (5 bases). V dropped 0 bases and J dropped 0 bases, with 11 bases sitting between them. The CDR3 contains 17 residues. In germline, CDR1 is MGHRA, CDR2 YSYEKL.

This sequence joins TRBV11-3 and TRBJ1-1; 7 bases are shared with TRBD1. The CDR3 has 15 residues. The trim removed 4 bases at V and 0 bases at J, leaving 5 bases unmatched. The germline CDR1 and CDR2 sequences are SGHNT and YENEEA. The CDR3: CASSSGDSLNTEAFF. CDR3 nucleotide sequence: TGTGCCAGCAGCTCGGGGGACAGCCTGAACACTGAAGCTTTCTTT.

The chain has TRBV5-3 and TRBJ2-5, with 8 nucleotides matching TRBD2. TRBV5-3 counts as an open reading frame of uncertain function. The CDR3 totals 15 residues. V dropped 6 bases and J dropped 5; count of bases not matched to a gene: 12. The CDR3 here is CARKGLERELETQYF. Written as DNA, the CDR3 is TGTGCCAGAAAGGGGTTAGAGCGGGAGCTGGAGACCCAGTACTTC.

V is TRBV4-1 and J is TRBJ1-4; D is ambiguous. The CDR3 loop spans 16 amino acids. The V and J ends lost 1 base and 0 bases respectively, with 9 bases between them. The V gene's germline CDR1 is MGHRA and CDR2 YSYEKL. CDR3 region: CASSQGYKSTNEKLFF. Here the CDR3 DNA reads TGCGCCAGCAGCCAAGGGTACAAATCAACTAATGAAAAACTGTTTTTT.

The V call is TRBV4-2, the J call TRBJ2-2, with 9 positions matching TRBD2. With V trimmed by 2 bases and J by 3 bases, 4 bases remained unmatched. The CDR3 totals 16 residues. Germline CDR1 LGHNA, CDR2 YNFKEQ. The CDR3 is CASSQLAGADTGELFF. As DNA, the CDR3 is TGTGCCAGCAGCCAATTAGCGGGAGCAGACACCGGGGAGCTGTTTTTT.

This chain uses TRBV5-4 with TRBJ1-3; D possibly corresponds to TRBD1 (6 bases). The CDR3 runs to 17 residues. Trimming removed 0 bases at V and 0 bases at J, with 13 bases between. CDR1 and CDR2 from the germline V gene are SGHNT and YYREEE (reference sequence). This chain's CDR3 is CASSLAGVSYSGNTIYF. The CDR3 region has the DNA TGTGCCAGCAGCTTGGCAGGGGTGTCATACTCTGGAAACACCATATATTTT.

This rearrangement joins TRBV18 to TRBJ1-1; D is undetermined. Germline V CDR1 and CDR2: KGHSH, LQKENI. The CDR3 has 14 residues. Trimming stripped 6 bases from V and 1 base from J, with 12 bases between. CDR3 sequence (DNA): TGTGCCAGCTCCGATCAAGGAGGGAACACTGAAGCTTTCTTT. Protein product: CASSDQGGNTEAFF.

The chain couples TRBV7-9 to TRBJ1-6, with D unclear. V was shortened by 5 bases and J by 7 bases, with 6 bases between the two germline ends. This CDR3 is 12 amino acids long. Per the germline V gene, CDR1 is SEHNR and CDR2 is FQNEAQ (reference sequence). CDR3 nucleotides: TGTGCCAGCAGCCCCCAAAATTCACCCCTCCACTTT. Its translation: CASSPQNSPLHF.

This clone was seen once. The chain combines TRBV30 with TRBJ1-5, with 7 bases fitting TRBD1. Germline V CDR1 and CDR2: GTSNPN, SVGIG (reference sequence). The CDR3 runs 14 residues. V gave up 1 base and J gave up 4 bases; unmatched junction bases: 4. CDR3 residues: CAWSDGQANQPQHF. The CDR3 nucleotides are TGTGCCTGGAGTGACGGACAGGCGAATCAGCCCCAGCATTTT.

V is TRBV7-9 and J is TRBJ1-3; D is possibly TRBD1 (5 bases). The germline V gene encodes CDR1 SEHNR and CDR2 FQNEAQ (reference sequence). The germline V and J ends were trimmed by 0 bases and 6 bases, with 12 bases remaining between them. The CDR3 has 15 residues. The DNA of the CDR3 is TGTGCCAGCAGCTTAGCAAGTCGGGGGACAAACACCATATATTTT. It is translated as CASSLASRGTNTIYF.

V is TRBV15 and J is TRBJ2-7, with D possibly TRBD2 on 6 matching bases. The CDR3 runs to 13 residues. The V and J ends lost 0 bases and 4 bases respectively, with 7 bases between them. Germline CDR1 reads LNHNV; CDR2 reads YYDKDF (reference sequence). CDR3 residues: CATSRDGRYEQYF. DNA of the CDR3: TGTGCCACCAGCAGAGACGGGAGATACGAGCAGTACTTC.

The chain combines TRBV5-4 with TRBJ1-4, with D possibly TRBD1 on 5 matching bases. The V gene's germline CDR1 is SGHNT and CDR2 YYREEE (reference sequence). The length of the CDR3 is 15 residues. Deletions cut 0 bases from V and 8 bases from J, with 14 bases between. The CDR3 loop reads CASSLVGGSGEKLFF. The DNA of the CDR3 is TGTGCCAGCAGCTTGGTTGGGGGGAGTGGAGAAAAACTGTTTTTT.

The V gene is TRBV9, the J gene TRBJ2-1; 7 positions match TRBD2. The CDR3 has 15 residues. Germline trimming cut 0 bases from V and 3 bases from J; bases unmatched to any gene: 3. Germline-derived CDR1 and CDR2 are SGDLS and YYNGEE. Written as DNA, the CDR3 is TGTGCCAGCAGCGTAGACGGGACTAACTACAATGAGCAGTTCTTC. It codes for CASSVDGTNYNEQFF.

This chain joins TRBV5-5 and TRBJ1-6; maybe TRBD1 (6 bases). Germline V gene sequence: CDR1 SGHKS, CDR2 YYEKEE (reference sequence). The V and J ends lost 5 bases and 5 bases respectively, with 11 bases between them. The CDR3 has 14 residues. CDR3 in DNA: TGTGCCAGCAGTTACGGACAGAATAATTCACCCCTCCACTTT. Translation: CASSYGQNNSPLHF.

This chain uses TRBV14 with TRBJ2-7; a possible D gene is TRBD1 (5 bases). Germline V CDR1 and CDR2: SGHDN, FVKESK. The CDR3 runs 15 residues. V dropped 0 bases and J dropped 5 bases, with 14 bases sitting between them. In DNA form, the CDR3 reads TGTGCCAGCAGCCAAGATCTGGGCAGGGCTAACGAGCAGTACTTC. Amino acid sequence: CASSQDLGRANEQYF.

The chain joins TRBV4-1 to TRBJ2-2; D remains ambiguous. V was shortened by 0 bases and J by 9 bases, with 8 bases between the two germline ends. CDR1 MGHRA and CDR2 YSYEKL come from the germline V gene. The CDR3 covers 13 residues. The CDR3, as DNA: TGCGCCAGCAGCCAAGAAAGAGAGCGGGAGCTGTTTTTT. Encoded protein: CASSQERERELFF.

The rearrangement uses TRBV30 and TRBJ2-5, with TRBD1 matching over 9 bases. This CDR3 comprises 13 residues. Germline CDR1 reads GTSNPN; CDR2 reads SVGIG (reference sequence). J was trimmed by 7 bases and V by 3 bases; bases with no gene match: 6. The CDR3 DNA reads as TGTGCCTGGAGCCTACAGGGGGCGGGGACCCAGTACTTC. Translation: CAWSLQGAGTQYF.

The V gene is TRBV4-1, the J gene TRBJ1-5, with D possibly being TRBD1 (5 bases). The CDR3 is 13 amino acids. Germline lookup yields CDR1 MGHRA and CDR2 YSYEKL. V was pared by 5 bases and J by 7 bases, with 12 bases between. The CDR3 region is CASSEGLSQPQHF. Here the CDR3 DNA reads TGCGCCAGCAGCGAGGGACTTTCCCAGCCCCAGCATTTT.

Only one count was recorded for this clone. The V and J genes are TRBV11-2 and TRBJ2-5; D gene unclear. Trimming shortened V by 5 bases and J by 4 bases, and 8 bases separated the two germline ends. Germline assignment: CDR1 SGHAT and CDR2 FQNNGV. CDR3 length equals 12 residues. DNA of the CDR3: TGTGCCAGCAGCCCCTCCCGAGAGACCCAGTACTTC. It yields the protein CASSPSRETQYF. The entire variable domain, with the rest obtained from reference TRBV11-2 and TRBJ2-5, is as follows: EAGVAQSPRYKIIEKRQSVAFWCNPISGHATLYWYQQILGQGPKLLIQFQNNGVVDDSQLPKDRFSAERLKGVDSTLKIQPAKLEDSAVYLCASSPSRETQYFGPGTRLLVL.

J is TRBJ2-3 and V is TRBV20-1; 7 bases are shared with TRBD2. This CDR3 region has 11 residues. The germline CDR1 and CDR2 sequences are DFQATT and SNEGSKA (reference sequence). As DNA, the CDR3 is TGCAGCCTAGCGGACGGGGATACGCAGTATTTT. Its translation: CSLADGDTQYF.

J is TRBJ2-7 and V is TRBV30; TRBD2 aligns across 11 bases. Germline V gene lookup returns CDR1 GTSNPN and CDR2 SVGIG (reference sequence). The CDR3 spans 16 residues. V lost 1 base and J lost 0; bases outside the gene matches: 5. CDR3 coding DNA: TGTGCCTGGAGTGGACTAGCGGGACCACTCTCCTACGAGCAGTACTTC. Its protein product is CAWSGLAGPLSYEQYF.

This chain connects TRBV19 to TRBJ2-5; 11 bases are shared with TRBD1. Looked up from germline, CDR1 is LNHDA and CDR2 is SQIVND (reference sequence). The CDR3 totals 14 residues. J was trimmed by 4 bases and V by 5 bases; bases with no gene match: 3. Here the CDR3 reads CASSADRGRETQYF. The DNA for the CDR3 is TGTGCCAGTAGTGCGGACAGGGGGCGAGAGACCCAGTACTTC.

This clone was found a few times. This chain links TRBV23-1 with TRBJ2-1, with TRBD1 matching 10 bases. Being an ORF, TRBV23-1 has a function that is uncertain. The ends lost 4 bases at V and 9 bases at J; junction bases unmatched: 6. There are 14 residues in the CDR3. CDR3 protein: CASSRRQGAGEQFF. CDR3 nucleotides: TGCGCCAGCAGTCGGCGACAGGGGGCGGGTGAGCAGTTCTTC.

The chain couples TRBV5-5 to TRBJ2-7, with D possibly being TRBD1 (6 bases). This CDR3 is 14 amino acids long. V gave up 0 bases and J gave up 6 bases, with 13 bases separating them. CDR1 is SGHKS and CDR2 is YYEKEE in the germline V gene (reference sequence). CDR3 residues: CASSLVAGVPEQYF. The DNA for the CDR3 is TGTGCCAGCAGCTTGGTAGCAGGGGTCCCCGAGCAGTACTTC.

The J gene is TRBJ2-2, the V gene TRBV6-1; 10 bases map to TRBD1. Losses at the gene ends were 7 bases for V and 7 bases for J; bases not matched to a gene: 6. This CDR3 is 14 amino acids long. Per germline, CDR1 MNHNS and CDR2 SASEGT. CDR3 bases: TGTGCCAGCAAACCCGGGACAGGGGACGGGGAGCTGTTTTTT. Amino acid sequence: CASKPGTGDGELFF.